This T cell receptor (beta chain) was observed in a study of T-cell reconstitution after alpha-beta-depleted transplantation in children (dated by TCRdb to 2015 to 2016). In the study overall: The study quantitatively tracked T-cell immune reconstitution after TCRalphabeta/CD19-depleted allogeneic hematopoietic cell transplantation in children using TCR repertoire profiling.

Relative to germline, V is 4 bases shorter and J is 4 bases shorter, with 12 bases between their ends. Looking up the germline V gene (reference sequence) yields CDR1 SGHNT and CDR2 YYREEE. From the cysteine through the phenylalanine, the CDR3 covers 14 amino acids. Only the CDR3 portion is preserved as DNA: 42 bases, with reading frame beginning at the first base. Study-level results and caveats: The apparently early alphabetaT-cell count recovery about two months after transplant was reportedly dependent on only several hundred rapidly expanded clones derived from non-depleted graft cells. Over subsequent months, a decline in hyperexpanded clone frequencies was noted, and after one year, T-cell counts and TCRbeta diversity were mostly ascribed to newly produced T cells. In some patients, high TCRbeta diversity at day 60 was attributed to recipient T cells and intrathymic progenitors that had survived conditioning.

There are a few counts of this clonotype. Its specific antigen is unknown. No base-level quality is on record; no much larger clone is a single base apart. Libraries were built with PCR. TCRdb records Illumina HiSeq 2500 as the sequencer. Molecular barcoding was employed in the preparation of TCR libraries, with unique molecular identifiers being used to normalize TCRbeta repertoire quantification. Through fastp at Q25 and MiXCR, TCRdb rebuilt clones from the public reads, retaining in-frame beta chains. CDR3 protein duplicates are merged, each entry listing the most common genes and DNA. Across this sample there are 400,000 to 550,000 distinct CDR3 sequences, with roughly a tenth seen only once. The top ten hold around 2% of the sample. Reading the label with the study, this specimen's treatment or condition is: allogeneic hematopoietic cell transplantation with graft depleted of TCRalphabeta T cells and CD19 B cells. Transplant recipients were children who received TCRalphabeta/CD19-depleted allogeneic hematopoietic cell grafts.

The TCR sequence derives from a child aged 2-15 years with inherited bone marrow failure, due to receive a stem cell transplant. The chain couples TRBV5-4 to TRBJ1-5; the D segment could be TRBD1, given 5 matching bases. Sequences were derived from PBMCs, sampled before TCRalphabeta/CD19-depleted stem cell transplant. The DNA reads as follows: TGTGCCAGCAGCCCCGGGACCTCGAATCAGCCCCAGCATTTT. Its product reads: CASSPGTSNQPQHF.